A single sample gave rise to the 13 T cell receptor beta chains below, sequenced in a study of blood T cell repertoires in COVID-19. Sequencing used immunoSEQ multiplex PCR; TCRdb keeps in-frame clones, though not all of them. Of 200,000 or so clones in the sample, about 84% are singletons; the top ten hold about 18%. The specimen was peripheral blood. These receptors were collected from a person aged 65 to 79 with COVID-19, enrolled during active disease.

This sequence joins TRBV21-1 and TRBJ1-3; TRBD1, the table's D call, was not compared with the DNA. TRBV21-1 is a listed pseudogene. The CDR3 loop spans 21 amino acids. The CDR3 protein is CASSKGGRGCRGCINRNTIYF. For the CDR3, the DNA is TGTGCCAGCAGCAAAGGAGGCAGGGGATGCCGGGGTTGTATTAATAGGAACACCATATATTTT.

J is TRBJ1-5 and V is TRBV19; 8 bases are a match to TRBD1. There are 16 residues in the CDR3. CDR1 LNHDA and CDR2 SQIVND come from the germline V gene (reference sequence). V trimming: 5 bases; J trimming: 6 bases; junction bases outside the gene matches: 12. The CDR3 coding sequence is TGTGCCAGTAGTCCCGTCCGCGGGACAGGTGGTCAGCCCCAGCATTTT. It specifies CASSPVRGTGGQPQHF.

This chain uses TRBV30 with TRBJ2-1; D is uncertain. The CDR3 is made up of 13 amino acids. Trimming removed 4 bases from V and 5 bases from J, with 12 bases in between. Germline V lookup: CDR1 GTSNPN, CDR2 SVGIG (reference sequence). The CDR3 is CAWKFVRNNEQFF. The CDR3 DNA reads TGTGCCTGGAAGTTCGTGCGGAACAATGAGCAGTTCTTC.

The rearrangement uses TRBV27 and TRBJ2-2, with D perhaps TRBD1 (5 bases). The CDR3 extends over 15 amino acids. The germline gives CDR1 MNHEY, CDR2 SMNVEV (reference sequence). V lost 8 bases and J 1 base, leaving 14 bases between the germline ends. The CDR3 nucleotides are TGTGCCAGCGGTAGATGGGGCAGGAACACCGGGGAGCTGTTTTTT. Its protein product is CASGRWGRNTGELFF.

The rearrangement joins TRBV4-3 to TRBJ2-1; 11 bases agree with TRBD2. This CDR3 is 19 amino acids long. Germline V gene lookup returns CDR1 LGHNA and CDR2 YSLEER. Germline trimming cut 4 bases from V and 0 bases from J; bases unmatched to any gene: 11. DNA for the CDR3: TGCGCCAGCAGCCTATACGGGACTAGCGGTATGGTCTCCTACAATGAGCAGTTCTTC. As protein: CASSLYGTSGMVSYNEQFF.

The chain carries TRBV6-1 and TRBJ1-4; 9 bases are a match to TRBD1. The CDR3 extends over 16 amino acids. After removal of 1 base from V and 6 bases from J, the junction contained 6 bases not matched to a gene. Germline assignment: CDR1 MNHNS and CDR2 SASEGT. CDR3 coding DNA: TGTGCCAGCAGTGAAGTACAGGGGGCCTCGGATGAAAAACTGTTTTTT. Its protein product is CASSEVQGASDEKLFF.

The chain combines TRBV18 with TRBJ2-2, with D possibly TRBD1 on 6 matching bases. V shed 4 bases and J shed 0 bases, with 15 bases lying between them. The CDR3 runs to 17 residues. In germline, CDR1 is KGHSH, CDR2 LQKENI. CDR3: CASSRNDRRANTGELFF. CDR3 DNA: TGTGCCAGCTCACGAAATGACAGGAGAGCGAACACCGGGGAGCTGTTTTTT.

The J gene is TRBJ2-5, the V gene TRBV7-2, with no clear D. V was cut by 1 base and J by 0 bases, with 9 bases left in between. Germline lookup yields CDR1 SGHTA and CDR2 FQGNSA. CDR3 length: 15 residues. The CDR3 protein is CASSLGLVHQETQYF. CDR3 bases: TGTGCCAGCAGCTTAGGCCTAGTCCACCAAGAGACCCAGTACTTC.

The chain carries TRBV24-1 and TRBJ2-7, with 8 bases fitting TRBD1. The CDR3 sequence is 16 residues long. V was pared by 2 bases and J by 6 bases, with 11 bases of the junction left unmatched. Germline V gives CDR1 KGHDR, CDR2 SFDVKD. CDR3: CATSDSPRGLRAEQYF. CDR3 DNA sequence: TGTGCCACCAGTGATTCCCCCAGGGGGCTTCGAGCCGAGCAGTACTTC.

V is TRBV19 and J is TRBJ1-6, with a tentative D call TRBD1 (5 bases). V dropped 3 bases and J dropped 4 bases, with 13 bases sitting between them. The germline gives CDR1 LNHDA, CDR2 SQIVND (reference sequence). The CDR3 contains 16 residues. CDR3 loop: CASSIGHVFYNSPLHF. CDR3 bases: TGTGCCAGTAGTATTGGACATGTGTTTTATAATTCACCCCTCCACTTT. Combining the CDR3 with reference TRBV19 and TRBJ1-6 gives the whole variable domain DGGITQSPKYLFRKEGQNVTLSCEQNLNHDAMYWYRQDPGQGLRLIYYSQIVNDFQKGDIAEGYSVSREKKESFPLTVTSAQKNPTAFYLCASSIGHVFYNSPLHFGNGTRLTVT.

Written as DNA, the CDR3 is TGTGCCAGCAGCTTAACCCCAACGGTGGAGACCCAGTACTTC. It specifies CASSLTPTVETQYF. The V call is TRBV11-2, the J call TRBJ2-5, with D unresolved. The V and J ends lost 2 bases and 5 bases respectively, with 12 bases between them. The CDR3 consists of 14 residues. The V gene's germline CDR1 is SGHAT and CDR2 FQNNGV.

CDR3: CASSLGYTDTQYF. The CDR3 region has the DNA TGTGCCAGCAGTTTGGGCTACACAGATACGCAGTATTTT. The chain employs TRBV12-3 or TRBV12-4 and TRBJ2-3; D not certain. V shed 3 bases and J shed 2 bases, with 6 bases lying between them. The CDR3 runs 13 residues.

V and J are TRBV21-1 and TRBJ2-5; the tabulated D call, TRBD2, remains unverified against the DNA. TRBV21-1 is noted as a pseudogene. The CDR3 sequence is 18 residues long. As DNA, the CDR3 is TGTGCCAGCAGCAACGGAGGCAAGCCAGGTGGGGTAAGGGAGACCCAGTACTTC. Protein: CASSNGGKPGGVRETQYF.